What follows describes a single TCR beta chain. These data are taken from a study of T-cell reconstitution after alpha-beta-depleted transplantation in children. For TCRbeta, the library was prepared with unique molecular identifiers. TCRdb passed the PCR reads through MiXCR, listing each CDR3 protein once. Of about 500,000 distinct CDR3 sequences listed, around a third are singletons. V lost 4 bases, J lost 0 bases, and 7 bases stayed unmatched. This CDR3 is 17 amino acids long. Germline CDR1 and CDR2: SGHAT and FQNNGV. Specimen: PBMCs from the stem cell graft donor, collected from the stem cell graft. The sequence derives from a human donor who donated a stem cell graft to a child with aplastic anemia. This rearrangement joins TRBV11-2 to TRBJ2-3, with TRBD1 matching 10 bases. CDR3 sequence: CASSWTGTGASTDTQYF. CDR3 nucleotides: TGTGCCAGCAGCTGGACCGGGACAGGGGCCAGCACAGATACGCAGTATTTT.